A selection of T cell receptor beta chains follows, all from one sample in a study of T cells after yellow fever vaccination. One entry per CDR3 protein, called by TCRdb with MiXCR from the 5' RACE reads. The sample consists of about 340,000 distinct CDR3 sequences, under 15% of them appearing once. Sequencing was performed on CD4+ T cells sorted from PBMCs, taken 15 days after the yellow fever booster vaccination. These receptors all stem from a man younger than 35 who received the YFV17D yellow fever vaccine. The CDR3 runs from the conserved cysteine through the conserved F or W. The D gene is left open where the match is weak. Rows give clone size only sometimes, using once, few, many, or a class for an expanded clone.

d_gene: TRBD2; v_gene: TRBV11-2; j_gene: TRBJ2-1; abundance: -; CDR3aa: CASSKGLAGYNEQFF; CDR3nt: TGTGCCAGCAGCAAGGGACTAGCGGGTTACAATGAGCAGTTCTTC
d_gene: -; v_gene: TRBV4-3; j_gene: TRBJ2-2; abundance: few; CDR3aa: CASSQDPPGSNTGELFF; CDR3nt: TGCGCCAGCAGCCAAGATCCCCCAGGGTCGAACACCGGGGAGCTGTTTTTT
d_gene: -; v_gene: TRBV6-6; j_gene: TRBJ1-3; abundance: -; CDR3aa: CASWGTGNTIYF; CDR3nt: TGTGCCAGTTGGGGAACTGGAAACACCATATATTTT
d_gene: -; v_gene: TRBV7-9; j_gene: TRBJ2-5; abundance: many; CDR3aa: CASSPLSETQYF; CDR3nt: TGTGCCAGCAGTCCCCTTTCCGAGACCCAGTACTTC
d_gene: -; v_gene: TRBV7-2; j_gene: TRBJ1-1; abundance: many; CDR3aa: CASSFLGDTEAFF; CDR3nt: TGTGCCAGCAGCTTTCTGGGGGACACTGAAGCTTTCTTT
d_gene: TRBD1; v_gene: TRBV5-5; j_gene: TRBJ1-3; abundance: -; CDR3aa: CASSSTRGGNTIYF; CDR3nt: TGTGCCAGCAGCTCGACCAGGGGGGGTAACACCATATATTTT
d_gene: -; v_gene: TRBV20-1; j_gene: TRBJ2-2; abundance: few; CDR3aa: CSARDWRGGSAGELFF; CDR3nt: TGCAGTGCTAGAGATTGGAGGGGGGGTTCCGCCGGGGAGCTGTTTTTT
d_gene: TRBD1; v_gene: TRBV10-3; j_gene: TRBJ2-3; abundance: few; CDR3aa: CAIRDRDGRNTQYF; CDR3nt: TGTGCCATTCGGGACAGGGATGGCCGGAATACGCAGTATTTT
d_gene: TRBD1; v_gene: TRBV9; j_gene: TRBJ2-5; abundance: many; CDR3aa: CASSVLGTGQETQYF; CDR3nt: TGTGCCAGCAGCGTTCTCGGGACAGGGCAAGAGACCCAGTACTTC
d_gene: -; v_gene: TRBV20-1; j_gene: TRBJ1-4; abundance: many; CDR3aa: CSANQGSEKLFF; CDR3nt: TGCAGTGCAAATCAGGGTTCCGAAAAACTGTTTTTT
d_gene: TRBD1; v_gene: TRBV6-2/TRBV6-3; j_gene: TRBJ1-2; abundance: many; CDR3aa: CASSYSWDRATVGYTF; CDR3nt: TGTGCCAGCAGTTACTCGTGGGACAGGGCCACTGTTGGCTACACCTTC
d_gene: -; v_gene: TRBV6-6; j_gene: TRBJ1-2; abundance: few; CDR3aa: CASSSVGGENGYTF; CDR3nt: TGTGCCAGCAGTTCAGTTGGGGGTGAGAATGGCTACACCTTC
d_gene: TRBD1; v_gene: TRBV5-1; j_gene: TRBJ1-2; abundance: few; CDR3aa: CASSFPGQAAGYTF; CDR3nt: TGCGCCAGCAGCTTCCCAGGACAGGCGGCGGGCTACACCTTC
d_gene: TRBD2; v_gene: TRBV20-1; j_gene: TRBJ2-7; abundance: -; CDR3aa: CSAGERGRLYEQYF; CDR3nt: TGCAGTGCTGGGGAGCGGGGGCGACTTTACGAGCAGTACTTC
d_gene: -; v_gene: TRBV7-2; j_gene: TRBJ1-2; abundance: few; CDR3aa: CASSWNPTDYGYTF; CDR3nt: TGTGCCAGCAGCTGGAACCCGACCGATTATGGCTACACCTTC
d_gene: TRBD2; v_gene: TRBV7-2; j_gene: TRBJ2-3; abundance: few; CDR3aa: CASSPRLALTDTQYF; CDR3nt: TGTGCCAGCAGCCCACGACTAGCCCTCACAGATACGCAGTATTTT
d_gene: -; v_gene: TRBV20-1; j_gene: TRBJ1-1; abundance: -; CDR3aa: CSAMTVPNTEAFF; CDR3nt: TGCAGTGCAATGACAGTACCGAACACTGAAGCTTTCTTT
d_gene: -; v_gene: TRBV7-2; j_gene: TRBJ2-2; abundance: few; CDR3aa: CASSLVAANTGELFF; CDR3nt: TGTGCCAGCAGCTTAGTGGCGGCGAACACCGGGGAGCTGTTTTTT
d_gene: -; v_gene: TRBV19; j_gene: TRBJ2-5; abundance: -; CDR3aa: CASSKGLQETQYF; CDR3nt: TGTGCCAGTAGTAAGGGACTCCAAGAGACCCAGTACTTC
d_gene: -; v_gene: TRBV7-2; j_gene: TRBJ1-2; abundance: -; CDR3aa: CASSTSNYGYTF; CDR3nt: TGTGCCAGCAGCACCTCTAACTATGGCTACACCTTC
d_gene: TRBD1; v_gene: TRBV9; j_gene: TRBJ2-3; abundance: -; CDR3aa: CASSATWTGSTQYF; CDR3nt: TGTGCCAGCAGCGCTACCTGGACAGGGTCTACGCAGTATTTT
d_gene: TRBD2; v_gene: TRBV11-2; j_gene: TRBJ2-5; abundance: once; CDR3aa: CASSRTRSGRETQYF; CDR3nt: TGTGCCAGCAGTCGAACTCGTAGCGGGCGGGAGACCCAGTACTTC
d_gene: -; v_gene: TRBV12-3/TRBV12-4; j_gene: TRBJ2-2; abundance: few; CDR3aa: CASSLGTFPNPTGELFF; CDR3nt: TGTGCCAGCAGTTTAGGTACTTTCCCCAATCCTACCGGGGAGCTGTTTTTT
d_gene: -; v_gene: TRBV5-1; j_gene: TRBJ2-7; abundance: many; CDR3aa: CASSPGVWGGAGNEQYF; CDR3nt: TGCGCCAGCAGCCCCGGAGTTTGGGGGGGGGCCGGCAACGAGCAGTACTTC
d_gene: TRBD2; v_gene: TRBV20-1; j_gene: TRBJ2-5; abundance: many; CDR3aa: CSADPRGRLAGGRETQYF; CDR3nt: TGCAGTGCCGACCCCAGGGGTCGACTAGCGGGGGGGAGGGAGACCCAGTACTTC
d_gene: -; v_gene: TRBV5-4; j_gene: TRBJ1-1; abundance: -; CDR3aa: CASSSYPGRNTEAFF; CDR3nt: TGTGCCAGCAGCTCATACCCAGGGAGGAACACTGAAGCTTTCTTT
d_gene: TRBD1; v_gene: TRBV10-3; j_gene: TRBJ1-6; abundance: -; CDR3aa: CAISEETGTGYNSPLHF; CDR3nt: TGTGCCATCAGTGAGGAGACAGGGACAGGGTATAATTCACCCCTCCACTTT
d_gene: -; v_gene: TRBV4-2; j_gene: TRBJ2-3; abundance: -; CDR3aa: CASSQDFVGTDTQYF; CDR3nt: TGTGCCAGCAGCCAAGATTTCGTTGGCACAGATACGCAGTATTTT
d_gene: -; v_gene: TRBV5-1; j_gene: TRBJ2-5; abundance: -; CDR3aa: CASGWLGQETQYF; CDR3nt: TGCGCCAGTGGATGGCTGGGCCAAGAGACCCAGTACTTC
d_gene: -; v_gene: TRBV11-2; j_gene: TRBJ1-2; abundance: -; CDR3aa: CASSTWGYGYTF; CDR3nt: TGTGCCAGCAGCACTTGGGGCTATGGCTACACCTTC
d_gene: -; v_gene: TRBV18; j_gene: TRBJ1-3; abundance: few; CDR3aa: CASSPQPDSAGNTIYF; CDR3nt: TGTGCCAGCTCACCCCAACCCGACAGCGCCGGAAACACCATATATTTT
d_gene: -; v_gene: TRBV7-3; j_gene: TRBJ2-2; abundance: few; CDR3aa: CASSLRRGTGELFF; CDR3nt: TGTGCCAGCAGCTTACGTCGGGGCACCGGGGAGCTGTTTTTT
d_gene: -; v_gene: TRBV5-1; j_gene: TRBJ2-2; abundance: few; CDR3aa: CASSSPTNTGELFFF; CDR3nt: -
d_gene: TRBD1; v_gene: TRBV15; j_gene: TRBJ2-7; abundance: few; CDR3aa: CATSRGDWDRGHEQYF; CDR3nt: TGTGCCACCAGCAGAGGGGACTGGGACAGGGGCCACGAGCAGTACTTC
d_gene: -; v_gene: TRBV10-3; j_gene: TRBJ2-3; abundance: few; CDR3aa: CAISESSSSDTQYF; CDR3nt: TGTGCCATCAGTGAGTCGTCGAGTTCAGATACGCAGTATTTT
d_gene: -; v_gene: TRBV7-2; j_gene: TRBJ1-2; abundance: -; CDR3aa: CASSFGQPKTNYGYTF; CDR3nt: TGTGCCAGCAGCTTTGGACAGCCAAAGACTAACTATGGCTACACCTTC
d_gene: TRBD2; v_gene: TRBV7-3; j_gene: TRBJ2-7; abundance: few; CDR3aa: CASSESGLAGGPYEQYF; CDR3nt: TGTGCCAGCAGCGAATCGGGACTAGCGGGGGGGCCCTACGAGCAGTACTTC
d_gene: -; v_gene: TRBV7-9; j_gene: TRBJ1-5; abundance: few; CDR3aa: CASSLGTADNQPQHF; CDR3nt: TGTGCCAGCAGCTTAGGGACTGCCGATAATCAGCCCCAGCATTTT
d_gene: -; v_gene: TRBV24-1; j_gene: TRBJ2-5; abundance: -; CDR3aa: CATSPQGGAQETQYF; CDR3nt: TGTGCCACCAGCCCACAGGGTGGGGCCCAAGAGACCCAGTACTTC
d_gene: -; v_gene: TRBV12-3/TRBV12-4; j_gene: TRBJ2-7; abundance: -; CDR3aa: CASSLWGSGEQYF; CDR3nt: TGTGCCAGCAGTTTGTGGGGCTCGGGCGAGCAGTACTTC
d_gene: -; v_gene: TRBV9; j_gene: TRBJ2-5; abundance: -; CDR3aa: CASSVAFGGIQETQYF; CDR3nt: TGTGCCAGCAGCGTAGCTTTCGGGGGTATCCAAGAGACCCAGTACTTC
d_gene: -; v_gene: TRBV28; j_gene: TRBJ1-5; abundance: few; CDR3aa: CASSSGQLYQPQHF; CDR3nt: TGTGCCAGCAGCTCTGGACAGCTCTATCAGCCCCAGCATTTT
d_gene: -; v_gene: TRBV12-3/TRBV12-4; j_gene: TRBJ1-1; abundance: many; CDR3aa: CASSLGPSTEAFF; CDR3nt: TGTGCCAGCAGTTTGGGGCCTAGCACTGAAGCTTTCTTT
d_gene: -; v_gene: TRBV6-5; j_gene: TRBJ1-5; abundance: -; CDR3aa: CASSFHSNQPQHF; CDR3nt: TGTGCCAGCAGCTTTCATAGCAATCAGCCCCAGCATTTT
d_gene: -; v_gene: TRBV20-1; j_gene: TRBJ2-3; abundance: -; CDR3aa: CSARESTPSYFGTDTQYF; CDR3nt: TGCAGTGCTAGAGAGTCAACGCCGAGCTACTTTGGCACAGATACGCAGTATTTT
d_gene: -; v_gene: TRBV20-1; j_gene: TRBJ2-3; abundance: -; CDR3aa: CSARAPATDTQYF; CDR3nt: TGCAGTGCTAGAGCACCCGCTACAGATACGCAGTATTTT
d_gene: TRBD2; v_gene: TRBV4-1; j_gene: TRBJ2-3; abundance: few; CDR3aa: CASSRETGLAGAFTDTQYF; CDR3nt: TGCGCCAGCAGCCGTGAAACGGGACTAGCGGGGGCCTTCACAGATACGCAGTATTTT
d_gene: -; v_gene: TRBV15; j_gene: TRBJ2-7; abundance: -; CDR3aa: CATSRDWAGFGLTYEQYF; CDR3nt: TGTGCCACCAGCAGAGATTGGGCGGGTTTCGGTCTTACCTACGAGCAGTACTTC